Below are 16 T cell receptor beta chains sequenced from a single sample in a study of identical twins. TCRdb re-derived calls from the 5' RACE reads in MiXCR, one entry per CDR3 protein. Among hundreds of thousands of distinct CDR3 sequences listed, roughly 20% were seen once. These sequences were also reported in another study, on T cells expressing NK-cell markers.

The sequencing sample was made of PBMCs. The source is a woman aged 18-29 years in good health.

The table lists this clonotype with many counts. The genes are TRBV15 and TRBJ1-1; D not resolved. The V gene's germline CDR1 is LNHNV and CDR2 YYDKDF (reference sequence). The ends were cut back, 2 bases at V and 11 bases at J, with 15 bases in the middle. This CDR3 is built from 13 residues. For the CDR3, the DNA is TGTGCCACCAGCAGAAGTCCCGGGTTGGTCGCTTTCTTT. It yields the protein CATSRSPGLVAFF.

In this sample, this clonotype turned up a few times. The chain employs TRBV20-1 and TRBJ2-7; no definite D call. V was shortened by 0 bases and J by 3 bases, with 9 bases between the two germline ends. This CDR3 has 13 amino acids. Germline lookup yields CDR1 DFQATT and CDR2 SNEGSKA (reference sequence). The CDR3 DNA reads as TGCAGTGCTAGAGAACCTACTAACTACGAGCAGTACTTC. Protein product: CSAREPTNYEQYF.

The rearrangement links TRBV5-1 to TRBJ2-1; TRBD2 matches 11 bases. Looked up from germline, CDR1 is SGHRS and CDR2 is YFSETQ. The CDR3 is 17 residues long. V lost 3 bases and J lost 6; bases outside the gene matches: 11. The CDR3 nucleotides are TGCGCCAGCAGCTCCCCTCATAGCGGGAGGGTCCCCAATGAGCAGTTCTTC. It codes for CASSSPHSGRVPNEQFF.

This clonotype came up once. J is TRBJ2-1 and V is TRBV12-3 or TRBV12-4; no clear D. Trimming stripped 4 bases from V and 4 bases from J, with 8 bases between. There are 13 residues in the CDR3. The CDR3 sequence: CASSSIPYNEQFF. The CDR3, as DNA: TGTGCCAGCAGTTCAATCCCTTACAATGAGCAGTTCTTC.

J is TRBJ2-5 and V is TRBV7-2; D uncertain. This CDR3 is built from 13 residues. Trimming pared 4 bases from V and 7 bases from J, leaving 13 bases between. The V gene's germline CDR1 is SGHTA and CDR2 FQGNSA. CDR3 bases: TGTGCCAGCAGCTCGCTGAAAATGGGGACCCAGTACTTC. It is translated as CASSSLKMGTQYF.

This clonotype turned up a few times. CDR3 amino acids: CASGSTSEVEDTQYF. CDR3 nucleotide sequence: TGTGCTAGTGGTTCCACTAGCGAAGTGGAAGATACGCAGTATTTT. This chain links TRBV12-5 with TRBJ2-3; 7 nucleotides match TRBD2. The germline V gene encodes CDR1 LGHNT and CDR2 FRNRAP. The junction had 9 bases not matched to a gene; V was cut back by 4 bases and J by 5 bases. The CDR3 loop spans 15 amino acids.

The table lists this clonotype with a few counts. V gene TRBV5-1 combines with J gene TRBJ2-1; D not resolved. The CDR3 is made up of 13 amino acids. Germline V gene sequence: CDR1 SGHRS, CDR2 YFSETQ. The V gene lost 0 bases and the J gene lost 9 bases, with 10 bases spanning the gap. CDR3 protein: CASSLGELGEQFF. CDR3 bases: TGCGCCAGCAGCTTGGGAGAGCTCGGTGAGCAGTTCTTC.

The chain uses TRBV11-2 and TRBJ2-7, with TRBD2 matching 12 bases. V lost 5 bases to trimming and J lost 12 bases; unmatched junction nucleotides: 11. This CDR3 contains 14 residues. CDR1 and CDR2 (germline): SGHAT, FQNNGV. This chain's CDR3 is CASSTGLAGPRAYF. As DNA, the CDR3 is TGTGCCAGCAGCACAGGACTAGCGGGGCCTAGGGCGTACTTC.

In this sample, this clonotype turned up a few times. V is TRBV6-1 and J is TRBJ2-7; D ambiguous. The germline CDR1 and CDR2 sequences are MNHNS and SASEGT. V gave up 5 bases and J gave up 3 bases, with 8 bases separating them. The CDR3 runs 12 residues. The CDR3 loop reads CASSQPGYEQYF. The CDR3 DNA sequence: TGTGCCAGCAGTCAACCTGGCTACGAGCAGTACTTC.

The CDR3 reads CASSSEPGQGYNEQFF. As DNA, the CDR3 is TGTGCCAGCAGTTCTGAACCGGGACAGGGCTACAATGAGCAGTTCTTC. The chain recombines TRBV6-5 with TRBJ2-1, with 9 bases identical to TRBD1. Germline CDR1 is MNHEY and CDR2 is SVGAGI. This CDR3 comprises 16 residues. The V gene end was trimmed by 4 bases and the J gene end by 3 bases; junction bases not matched to a gene: 7.

The CDR3 nucleotides are TGCGCCAGCAGTCCGTCTCGGACCGGCGGGAGGGACGAGCAGTACTTC. It specifies CASSPSRTGGRDEQYF. This sequence joins TRBV10-2 and TRBJ2-7; 9 positions agree with TRBD2. The CDR3 totals 16 residues. The trim removed 5 bases at V and 5 bases at J, leaving 13 bases unmatched. Germline V CDR1 and CDR2: WSHSY, SAAADI.

This clonotype was seen at least ten times. The chain recombines TRBV6-6 with TRBJ2-1, with D possibly matching TRBD2 (6 bases). There are 12 residues in the CDR3. In germline, CDR1 is MNHNY, CDR2 SVGAGI (reference sequence). The V end lost 2 bases, the J end lost 7 bases, and 6 bases lay between the germline ends. This CDR3 is CASSYGGNEQFF. CDR3 nucleotides: TGTGCCAGCAGTTACGGGGGGAATGAGCAGTTCTTC.

This clonotype showed up many times. The gene calls are TRBV5-1 and TRBJ2-1, with D unclear. Per the germline V gene, CDR1 is SGHRS and CDR2 is YFSETQ. This CDR3 is built from 12 residues. V lost 3 bases and J 9 bases, leaving 10 bases between the germline ends. In DNA, the CDR3 is TGCGCCAGCAGCTGGGTGGGCGGTGAGCAGTTCTTC. Translation gives CASSWVGGEQFF.

This clonotype was counted only a few times. This chain links TRBV6-5 with TRBJ1-3; no firm D call. Trimming removed 4 bases from V and 0 bases from J, with 7 bases in between. CDR1 is MNHEY and CDR2 is SVGAGI in the germline V gene. This CDR3 is built from 14 residues. This chain's CDR3 is CASSWEISGNTIYF. The CDR3 DNA sequence: TGTGCCAGCAGTTGGGAGATCTCTGGAAACACCATATATTTT.

The table lists this clonotype with a few counts. The V call is TRBV27, the J call TRBJ2-4, with 12 bases identical to TRBD1. Germline trimming cut 8 bases from V and 4 bases from J; bases unmatched to any gene: 6. The CDR3 length is 15 residues. Germline loops: CDR1 MNHEY, CDR2 SMNVEV (reference sequence). CDR3 DNA: TGTGCCAGCCCCGGGACAGGGGGCGAGAAAAACATTCAGTACTTC. Protein product: CASPGTGGEKNIQYF.

This clonotype was detected many times. The chain couples TRBV20-1 to TRBJ2-3; no definite D call. Germline loops: CDR1 DFQATT, CDR2 SNEGSKA (reference sequence). Trimming shortened V by 8 bases and J by 6 bases, and 12 bases separated the two germline ends. The length of the CDR3 is 11 residues. Here the CDR3 reads CSQTIVDTQYF. CDR3 DNA: TGCAGTCAGACCATAGTCGATACGCAGTATTTT.